The clone carrying this T cell receptor beta chain was recorded once. The target antigen is unknown. These data come from a study of T cells in Graves' hyperthyroidism and ophthalmopathy. General study points: Expanded thyroid clonotypes (above 0.001) were mostly also found in blood.

V shed 7 bases, J shed 9 bases, and the junction held 21 bases outside the gene matches. The germline V gene has CDR1 SNHLY and CDR2 FYNNEI. The CDR3 length is 17 residues. There were TCR beta CDR3 regions amplified from RNA transcripts. An initial round of RT-PCR targeting the TCR CDR3 relied on the HTBI primer set. TCRdb reprocessed the multiplex PCR reads with MiXCR, giving one entry per CDR3 protein. The sample has some 250,000 distinct CDR3 sequences; roughly 15% are singletons. V is TRBV2 and J is TRBJ2-5; TRBD2 aligns across 9 bases. The sample comprised blood. The sequence derives from a woman aged 40-49 years with Graves' hyperthyroidism that later progressed to Graves' ophthalmopathy. CDR3: CASNGLAGSYFTEPQYF. DNA of the CDR3: TGTGCCAGCAACGGGCTAGCGGGAAGTTACTTTACTGAGCCCCAGTACTTC.